These T cell receptor beta chains were read from a single sample in a study of blood T cell repertoires in COVID-19. Sequenced by immunoSEQ multiplex PCR; TCRdb stores in-frame clones only, minus some. Among 71,000 or so clones listed, 70% to 90% were seen once. Sequenced input: peripheral blood. All receptors derive from a man at least 80 years old in a cohort sampled during active COVID-19. The CDR3 runs from the conserved cysteine through the conserved F or W. Fields, in order: D gene, clone size, V gene, J gene, CDR3 DNA, CDR3 protein. A D gene is named only where the DNA matches it firmly. Part of the rows lack a size; the others show once, few, many or a class for expanded clones.

D: -; size: once; V: TRBV5-4; J: TRBJ1-1; DNA: TGTGCCAGCAGCTTGGGAGGAATTGGAGTCGGCGCTGAAGCTTTCTTT; CDR3: CASSLGGIGVGAEAFF
D: -; size: -; V: TRBV2; J: TRBJ2-5; DNA: TGTGCCAGCAGTGAAGCAGGGGTCGAGACCCAGTACTTC; CDR3: CASSEAGVETQYF
D: TRBD1; size: -; V: TRBV5-1; J: TRBJ2-6; DNA: TGCGCCAGCAGCCCGGGACAGGATGGCAACGTCCTGACTTTC; CDR3: CASSPGQDGNVLTF
D: -; size: -; V: TRBV5-5; J: TRBJ1-1; DNA: TGTGCCAGCAGCTTGGCGCGGGACACTGAAGCTTTCTTT; CDR3: CASSLARDTEAFF
D: -; size: -; V: TRBV5-1; J: TRBJ2-2; DNA: TGCGCCAGCAGCCAGGGCGTGAACACCGGGGAGCTGTTTTTT; CDR3: CASSQGVNTGELFF
D: TRBD1; size: -; V: TRBV19; J: TRBJ1-2; DNA: TGTGCCAGTAGTCCCCCGCGACAGGGGGCTAACTATGGCTACACCTTC; CDR3: CASSPPRQGANYGYTF
D: TRBD2; size: -; V: TRBV4-1; J: TRBJ2-5; DNA: TGCGCCAGCACCTTACGAGCGGGGGGGCAAGAGACCCAGTACTTC; CDR3: CASTLRAGGQETQYF
D: -; size: -; V: TRBV7-9; J: TRBJ1-3; DNA: TGTGCCAACAGCTCCCAACAGGGTCGAAACACCATATATTTT; CDR3: CANSSQQGRNTIYF
D: TRBD1; size: -; V: TRBV4-3; J: TRBJ1-4; DNA: TGCGCCAGCAGCCAATTTAGGACAGGGGCTAATGAAAAACTGTTTTTT; CDR3: CASSQFRTGANEKLFF
D: -; size: -; V: TRBV12-3/TRBV12-4; J: TRBJ1-6; DNA: TGTGCCAGCAGTTTTGACACAAATTCACCCCTCCACTTT; CDR3: CASSFDTNSPLHF
D: TRBD1; size: -; V: TRBV6-5; J: TRBJ1-4; DNA: TGTGCCAGCAGTACTACGGGACAGGGTTATGAAAAACTGTTTTTT; CDR3: CASSTTGQGYEKLFF
D: -; size: -; V: TRBV7-3; J: TRBJ2-2; DNA: TGTGCCAGCAGCCCACGGACTGGTGGGACCGGGGAGCTGTTTTTT; CDR3: CASSPRTGGTGELFF
D: -; size: -; V: TRBV5-4; J: TRBJ1-2; DNA: TGTGCCAGCAGTAGGGGCAGTTCAAACTATGGCTACACCTTC; CDR3: CASSRGSSNYGYTF
D: -; size: -; V: TRBV21-1; J: TRBJ2-5; DNA: TGTGCCAGCTTGGAGGGTGGTCAGGAGACCCAGTACTTC; CDR3: CASLEGGQETQYF
D: -; size: -; V: TRBV21-1; J: TRBJ2-7; DNA: TGTGCCAGCAGCAATCGGAGCTCCTACGAGCAGTACTTC; CDR3: CASSNRSSYEQYF
D: TRBD1; size: -; V: TRBV19; J: TRBJ1-1; DNA: TGTGCCAGTAGAGGACAGGGGGCTTCAGCTGAAGCTTTCTTT; CDR3: CASRGQGASAEAFF
D: -; size: -; V: TRBV2; J: TRBJ1-6; DNA: TGTGCCAGCAGTGAAGAGGGGATTAGAAACGGGCTTAATTCACCCCTCCACTTT; CDR3: CASSEEGIRNGLNSPLHF
D: -; size: -; V: TRBV24-1; J: TRBJ1-4; DNA: TGTGCCACCAGTGATTCCGACAGGACTGAAAAACTGTTTTTT; CDR3: CATSDSDRTEKLFF
D: TRBD1; size: -; V: TRBV7-8; J: TRBJ1-6; DNA: TGTGCCAGCAGCTCCACAGGGGTCCGTTCACCCCTCCACTTT; CDR3: CASSSTGVRSPLHF
D: -; size: few; V: TRBV5-1; J: TRBJ1-2; DNA: TGCGCCAGCAGCTTTTCAGGCTATGGCTACACCTTC; CDR3: CASSFSGYGYTF
D: -; size: -; V: TRBV11-2; J: TRBJ2-7; DNA: TGTGCCAGCAGCTTAGCGCCAAGGACATTCTACGAGCAGTACTTC; CDR3: CASSLAPRTFYEQYF
D: -; size: -; V: TRBV5-1; J: TRBJ1-6; DNA: TGCGCCAGCAGCTTGGGGCAGAGGGATTCACCCCTCCACTTT; CDR3: CASSLGQRDSPLHF
D: TRBD1; size: -; V: TRBV7-2; J: TRBJ1-3; DNA: TGTGCCAGCAGCGGGGACAGCCCCGGGGCAGGAAACACCATATATTTT; CDR3: CASSGDSPGAGNTIYF
D: TRBD2; size: -; V: TRBV5-4; J: TRBJ2-2; DNA: TGTGCCAGCAGCGGCGGGGGGACGAACACCGGGGAGCTGTTTTTT; CDR3: CASSGGGTNTGELFF
D: TRBD1; size: -; V: TRBV19; J: TRBJ1-6; DNA: TGTGCCAGTAAAAATCTAGGGGACAGCAATAATTCACCCCTCCACTTT; CDR3: CASKNLGDSNNSPLHF
D: -; size: -; V: TRBV7-2; J: TRBJ2-3; DNA: TGTGCCAGCAGCTTACCCGTCAATGGCTTGACAGATACGCAGTATTTT; CDR3: CASSLPVNGLTDTQYF
D: -; size: -; V: TRBV19; J: TRBJ1-1; DNA: TGTGCCAGTAGTATCAGGGGAGGGACTGAAGCTTTCTTT; CDR3: CASSIRGGTEAFF
D: TRBD1; size: once; V: TRBV18; J: TRBJ1-1; DNA: TGTGCCAGCTCGCGGGACAGAAATGAAGCTTTCTTT; CDR3: CASSRDRNEAFF
D: TRBD1; size: -; V: TRBV18; J: TRBJ2-2; DNA: TGTGCCAGCTCGCCTTGGACAGGGCTCCTTAGCACCGGGGAGCTGTTTTTT; CDR3: CASSPWTGLLSTGELFF
D: TRBD1; size: -; V: TRBV19; J: TRBJ1-2; DNA: TGTGCCAGTAGTAGAGGGGGACAGGGGGCATTTGGCTACACCTTC; CDR3: CASSRGGQGAFGYTF
D: -; size: -; V: TRBV7-9; J: TRBJ1-3; DNA: TGTGCCAGCAGCTTAAGGACAGTTTCTGGAAACACCATATATTTT; CDR3: CASSLRTVSGNTIYF
D: TRBD2; size: -; V: TRBV5-4; J: TRBJ2-7; DNA: TGTGCCAGCAGCTTGGGGCCGCTCGGGGGGGGTAGCTACGAGCAGTACTTC; CDR3: CASSLGPLGGGSYEQYF
D: TRBD1; size: few; V: TRBV5-1; J: TRBJ1-5; DNA: TGCGCCAGCAGTCGTACTCCAGGGGGCGATCAGCCCCAGCATTTT; CDR3: CASSRTPGGDQPQHF
D: TRBD2; size: -; V: TRBV3-1/TRBV3-2; J: TRBJ2-1; DNA: TGTGCCAGCAGCCACCTAGCGGGGGCAGGAGGGGAGCAGTTCTTC; CDR3: CASSHLAGAGGEQFF
D: TRBD1; size: -; V: TRBV29-1; J: TRBJ2-1; DNA: TGCAGCGCCCCAAGGACAGGGACAAATGAGCAGTTCTTC; CDR3: CSAPRTGTNEQFF